This is a list of T cell receptor beta chains from one sample in a study of regulatory T cells in long-lasting Graves disease. From the multiplex PCR reads, TCRdb called clonotypes with MiXCR, one entry per CDR3 protein. The profile shows 400,000 to 450,000 distinct CDR3 sequences, around 24% of them singletons. This specimen was peripheral blood mononuclear cells (PBMCs), taken when the disease was refractory, from a patient treated with antithyroid drugs. These receptors all come from a female donor with Graves disease. CDR3s include the opening cysteine and the closing phenylalanine or tryptophan. Fields, in order: V gene, J gene, CDR3 length, D gene, clone size, CDR3 DNA, CDR3 protein. The D gene is left open where the match is weak. Clone size is not always given. Where it is, it says once, few, many or a class for expanded clones.

v_call: TRBV19
j_call: TRBJ1-5
cdr3_length: 16
d_call: TRBD1
clone_size: few
cdr3_nt: TGTGCCAGTAGTCTCCGACAGGGTAGAAGCAATCAGCCCCAGCATTTT
cdr3_aa: CASSLRQGRSNQPQHF

v_call: TRBV6-1
j_call: TRBJ1-2
cdr3_length: 15
d_call: TRBD1
clone_size: many
cdr3_nt: TGTGCCAGCAGCCGATCCCTCGGGACAGAGTATGGCTACACCTTC
cdr3_aa: CASSRSLGTEYGYTF

v_call: TRBV6-5
j_call: TRBJ2-7
cdr3_length: 15
d_call: TRBD2
clone_size: many
cdr3_nt: TGTGCCAGCAGTTCTCCGGGACTAGCGAGCCACGAGCAGTACTTC
cdr3_aa: CASSSPGLASHEQYF

v_call: TRBV7-2
j_call: TRBJ1-6
cdr3_length: 12
d_call: -
clone_size: few
cdr3_nt: TGTGCCGTGCAAAGTTATAATTCACCCCTCCACTTT
cdr3_aa: CAVQSYNSPLHF

v_call: TRBV6-5
j_call: TRBJ1-5
cdr3_length: 15
d_call: -
clone_size: few
cdr3_nt: TGTGCCAGCAGTTACTCGGGCAGGGGTAATCAGCCCCAGCATTTT
cdr3_aa: CASSYSGRGNQPQHF

v_call: TRBV28
j_call: TRBJ2-7
cdr3_length: 17
d_call: TRBD1
clone_size: -
cdr3_nt: TGTGCCAGCAGTTTTGGGACAGACACAACCAGGGCCTACGAGCAGTACTTC
cdr3_aa: CASSFGTDTTRAYEQYF

v_call: TRBV28
j_call: TRBJ1-1
cdr3_length: 13
d_call: TRBD1
clone_size: many
cdr3_nt: TGTGCCACAATCAGGGGGCGATACACTGAAGCTTTCTTT
cdr3_aa: CATIRGRYTEAFF

v_call: TRBV5-6
j_call: TRBJ2-7
cdr3_length: 16
d_call: TRBD2
clone_size: -
cdr3_nt: TGTGCCAGCAGCTTCTTAAAGGTGGGACTAGCGGGCGAGCAGTACTTC
cdr3_aa: CASSFLKVGLAGEQYF

v_call: TRBV28
j_call: TRBJ2-1
cdr3_length: 15
d_call: TRBD2
clone_size: -
cdr3_nt: TGTGCCAGCAGTTTCCCTACTAGCGGGAGGAATGAGCAGTTCTTC
cdr3_aa: CASSFPTSGRNEQFF

v_call: TRBV19
j_call: TRBJ1-1
cdr3_length: 14
d_call: -
clone_size: few
cdr3_nt: TGTGCCAGTAGTAGGACAGAGGTTAACACTGAAGCTTTCTTT
cdr3_aa: CASSRTEVNTEAFF

v_call: TRBV6-5
j_call: TRBJ1-1
cdr3_length: 14
d_call: -
clone_size: few
cdr3_nt: TGTGCCAGCAGTTACTGGACGGCGAACACTGAAGCTTTCTTT
cdr3_aa: CASSYWTANTEAFF

v_call: TRBV7-2
j_call: TRBJ2-6
cdr3_length: 17
d_call: -
clone_size: few
cdr3_nt: TGTGCCAGCAGCGGGGGAGGAGCTTTGTCTGGGGCCAACGTCCTGACTTTC
cdr3_aa: CASSGGGALSGANVLTF

v_call: TRBV2
j_call: TRBJ1-5
cdr3_length: 15
d_call: -
clone_size: many
cdr3_nt: TGTGCCAGCAGACCCAGGGACACTAGCAATCAGCCCCAGCATTTT
cdr3_aa: CASRPRDTSNQPQHF

v_call: TRBV7-6
j_call: TRBJ2-2
cdr3_length: 15
d_call: TRBD2
clone_size: -
cdr3_nt: TGTGCCAGCAGCGTTCGAGCGGGGGGGATCGGGGAGCTGTTTTTT
cdr3_aa: CASSVRAGGIGELFF

v_call: TRBV28
j_call: TRBJ1-1
cdr3_length: 15
d_call: TRBD1
clone_size: many
cdr3_nt: TGTGCCAGCAGTAAGGATCAGGGGGCGAACACTGAAGCTTTCTTT
cdr3_aa: CASSKDQGANTEAFF

v_call: TRBV12-3/TRBV12-4
j_call: TRBJ2-7
cdr3_length: 15
d_call: TRBD2
clone_size: many
cdr3_nt: TGTGCCAGCGGCAGGAGCGGGAATCCTCCCTACGAGCGGTACTTC
cdr3_aa: CASGRSGNPPYERYF

v_call: TRBV27
j_call: TRBJ2-7
cdr3_length: 14
d_call: -
clone_size: -
cdr3_nt: TGTGCCAGCAGTTTGAAGGTCCCCGTCTACGAGCAGTACTTC
cdr3_aa: CASSLKVPVYEQYF

v_call: TRBV2
j_call: TRBJ2-7
cdr3_length: 11
d_call: -
clone_size: many
cdr3_nt: TGTGCCGGCCGCGAGTCCTACGAGCAGTACTTC
cdr3_aa: CAGRESYEQYF

v_call: TRBV20-1
j_call: TRBJ2-5
cdr3_length: 14
d_call: -
clone_size: -
cdr3_nt: TGCAGTGGGACAGACATGATAGAACGCGAGACCCAGTACTTC
cdr3_aa: CSGTDMIERETQYF

v_call: TRBV28
j_call: TRBJ2-7
cdr3_length: 12
d_call: -
clone_size: many
cdr3_nt: TGTGCCAGCAGCCGTAGTCCGTCCGAGCAGTACTTC
cdr3_aa: CASSRSPSEQYF

v_call: TRBV6-4
j_call: TRBJ2-2
cdr3_length: 14
d_call: -
clone_size: -
cdr3_nt: TGTGCCAGCAGTAAATCGCCCGAGGCCGGGGAGCTGTTTTTT
cdr3_aa: CASSKSPEAGELFF

v_call: TRBV2
j_call: TRBJ2-1
cdr3_length: 14
d_call: TRBD2
clone_size: -
cdr3_nt: TGTGCCACGGGGCGGACTAGCGGGGTGAATGAGCAGTTCTTC
cdr3_aa: CATGRTSGVNEQFF

v_call: TRBV5-1
j_call: TRBJ2-7
cdr3_length: 15
d_call: TRBD2
clone_size: -
cdr3_nt: TGCGCCAGCAGCATATTAAGCGGGAGGGCCCCCGAGCAGTACTTC
cdr3_aa: CASSILSGRAPEQYF

v_call: TRBV29-1
j_call: TRBJ1-2
cdr3_length: 8
d_call: -
clone_size: many
cdr3_nt: TGCAGCGGGGATGGCTACACCTTC
cdr3_aa: CSGDGYTF

v_call: TRBV6-1
j_call: TRBJ1-6
cdr3_length: 14
d_call: -
clone_size: -
cdr3_nt: TGTGCCAGCAGGGGAAGGGTAGGAAATTCACCCCTCCACTTT
cdr3_aa: CASRGRVGNSPLHF

v_call: TRBV7-9
j_call: TRBJ1-2
cdr3_length: 15
d_call: -
clone_size: few
cdr3_nt: TGTGCCAGCAGCTCCCGGGACTTCGGCGACTATGGCTACACCTTC
cdr3_aa: CASSSRDFGDYGYTF

v_call: TRBV30
j_call: TRBJ1-1
cdr3_length: 12
d_call: -
clone_size: -
cdr3_nt: TGTGCCTGGAGAGACCTAAACACTGAAGCTTTCTTT
cdr3_aa: CAWRDLNTEAFF

v_call: TRBV6-2/TRBV6-3
j_call: TRBJ2-7
cdr3_length: 14
d_call: -
clone_size: -
cdr3_nt: TGTGCCAGCAGTTACTCAGGTACCTCCTACGAGCAGTACTTC
cdr3_aa: CASSYSGTSYEQYF

v_call: TRBV5-1
j_call: TRBJ1-4
cdr3_length: 14
d_call: TRBD1
clone_size: -
cdr3_nt: TGCGCCAGCAGCAAAGGACAGGGAGGGGAAAAACTGTTTTTT
cdr3_aa: CASSKGQGGEKLFF

v_call: TRBV20-1
j_call: TRBJ1-5
cdr3_length: 11
d_call: -
clone_size: few
cdr3_nt: TGCAGTGCTAACTCCGGGGGGCCCCAGCATTTT
cdr3_aa: CSANSGGPQHF

v_call: TRBV2
j_call: TRBJ2-2
cdr3_length: 16
d_call: -
clone_size: -
cdr3_nt: TGTGCCAGCAGTGAAAGGGTCGCGACCACCACCGGGGAGCTGTTTTTT
cdr3_aa: CASSERVATTTGELFF

v_call: TRBV9
j_call: TRBJ1-6
cdr3_length: 15
d_call: -
clone_size: -
cdr3_nt: TGTGCCAGCAGCGACGGGGCGTCCTATAATTCACCCCTCCACTTT
cdr3_aa: CASSDGASYNSPLHF

v_call: TRBV7-9
j_call: TRBJ1-1
cdr3_length: 18
d_call: TRBD1
clone_size: few
cdr3_nt: TGTGCCAGCAGCTTAATGAGGGGGGTTGACAGGGAGAACACTGAAGCTTTCTTT
cdr3_aa: CASSLMRGVDRENTEAFF

v_call: TRBV5-1
j_call: TRBJ1-3
cdr3_length: 15
d_call: TRBD1
clone_size: few
cdr3_nt: TGCGCCAGCAGCACAGGGGGCCACTCTGGAAACACCATATATTTT
cdr3_aa: CASSTGGHSGNTIYF

v_call: TRBV2
j_call: TRBJ1-3
cdr3_length: 15
d_call: -
clone_size: few
cdr3_nt: TGTGCCAGCAGTGAAGCGGAGCCTAGTCGAAACACCATATATTTT
cdr3_aa: CASSEAEPSRNTIYF

v_call: TRBV29-1
j_call: TRBJ2-5
cdr3_length: 12
d_call: -
clone_size: many
cdr3_nt: TGCAGCGTTGAACTCCCCCGGGGGACCCAGTACTTC
cdr3_aa: CSVELPRGTQYF

v_call: TRBV11-2
j_call: TRBJ1-1
cdr3_length: 20
d_call: -
clone_size: few
cdr3_nt: TGTGCCAGCAGCTTTTACATATCAAATGAAATCCCGACAATGAACACTGAAGCTTTCTTT
cdr3_aa: CASSFYISNEIPTMNTEAFF

v_call: TRBV6-1
j_call: TRBJ2-3
cdr3_length: 15
d_call: TRBD2
clone_size: -
cdr3_nt: TGTGCCAGCAGTGCGTCTAGCGGGAGCACAGATACGCAGTATTTT
cdr3_aa: CASSASSGSTDTQYF

v_call: TRBV7-2
j_call: TRBJ2-5
cdr3_length: 14
d_call: -
clone_size: -
cdr3_nt: TGTGCCAGCAGCGGGGGCGGGAGTTTTGAGACCCAGTACTTC
cdr3_aa: CASSGGGSFETQYF

v_call: TRBV6-1
j_call: TRBJ1-4
cdr3_length: 12
d_call: -
clone_size: many
cdr3_nt: TGTGCCAGCTCGGGGGGGGATGAAAAACTGTTTTTT
cdr3_aa: CASSGGDEKLFF

v_call: TRBV12-3/TRBV12-4
j_call: TRBJ1-2
cdr3_length: 14
d_call: -
clone_size: many
cdr3_nt: TGTGCCAGCAGTTTAAGGACAGATAACTATGGCTACACCTTC
cdr3_aa: CASSLRTDNYGYTF

v_call: TRBV2
j_call: TRBJ2-7
cdr3_length: 13
d_call: -
clone_size: many
cdr3_nt: TGTGCCAGCAGTGTGCAGCCCGCCTACGAGCAGTACTTC
cdr3_aa: CASSVQPAYEQYF

v_call: TRBV24-1
j_call: TRBJ1-2
cdr3_length: 13
d_call: -
clone_size: few
cdr3_nt: TGTGCCACCAGTGATAACAGGAACTATGGCCACACCTTC
cdr3_aa: CATSDNRNYGHTF

v_call: TRBV7-3
j_call: TRBJ1-2
cdr3_length: 14
d_call: -
clone_size: few
cdr3_nt: TGTGCCAGCAGCTTCTTTTTGGGGTTGTATGGCTACACCTTC
cdr3_aa: CASSFFLGLYGYTF

v_call: TRBV3-1
j_call: TRBJ1-1
cdr3_length: 14
d_call: -
clone_size: -
cdr3_nt: TGTGCCAGCAGCCAAGTGACGGGGACCACTGAAGCTTTCTTT
cdr3_aa: CASSQVTGTTEAFF

v_call: TRBV2
j_call: TRBJ2-2
cdr3_length: 12
d_call: -
clone_size: -
cdr3_nt: TGTGCCAGCAGTGGAAGATACGGGGAGCTGTTTTTT
cdr3_aa: CASSGRYGELFF

v_call: TRBV11-2
j_call: TRBJ2-5
cdr3_length: 15
d_call: TRBD1
clone_size: few
cdr3_nt: TGTGCCAGCAGCGCAGACAGGGGAGGAGTAGAGACCCAGTACTTC
cdr3_aa: CASSADRGGVETQYF

v_call: TRBV15
j_call: TRBJ1-6
cdr3_length: 13
d_call: -
clone_size: many
cdr3_nt: TGTGCCACCAGCAGGATGGAAGATTCACCCCTCCACTTT
cdr3_aa: CATSRMEDSPLHF

v_call: TRBV7-6
j_call: TRBJ2-7
cdr3_length: 13
d_call: -
clone_size: many
cdr3_nt: TGTGCCAGCAGCATCGCAGGGGTGGGGGAGCAGTACTTC
cdr3_aa: CASSIAGVGEQYF

v_call: TRBV2
j_call: TRBJ2-2
cdr3_length: 14
d_call: TRBD1
clone_size: many
cdr3_nt: TGTGCCACCACCCGGGACAGAAACACCGGGGAGCTGTTTTTT
cdr3_aa: CATTRDRNTGELFF

v_call: TRBV6-1
j_call: TRBJ1-1
cdr3_length: 14
d_call: -
clone_size: -
cdr3_nt: TGTGCCAGCAGTATCTCCCCCGGGCACACTGAAGCTTTCTTT
cdr3_aa: CASSISPGHTEAFF

v_call: TRBV20-1
j_call: TRBJ2-7
cdr3_length: 14
d_call: TRBD2
clone_size: many
cdr3_nt: TGCAGTGCCCGGGGACTAGCGGGATCCTACGAGCAGTACTTC
cdr3_aa: CSARGLAGSYEQYF

v_call: TRBV4-1
j_call: TRBJ2-3
cdr3_length: 15
d_call: TRBD1
clone_size: few
cdr3_nt: TGCGCCAGCAGCCCCCGGGACAGGGACACAGATACGCAGTATTTT
cdr3_aa: CASSPRDRDTDTQYF

v_call: TRBV20-1
j_call: TRBJ1-5
cdr3_length: 13
d_call: -
clone_size: many
cdr3_nt: TGCAGTGCTATGGCGGGACTCAATCAGCCCCAGCATTTT
cdr3_aa: CSAMAGLNQPQHF

v_call: TRBV12-3/TRBV12-4
j_call: TRBJ2-7
cdr3_length: 15
d_call: TRBD2
clone_size: many
cdr3_nt: TGTGCCAGCAGGTCGACTAGCGGGTTAACCTACGAGCAGTACTTC
cdr3_aa: CASRSTSGLTYEQYF

v_call: TRBV7-3
j_call: TRBJ2-4
cdr3_length: 18
d_call: TRBD2
clone_size: few
cdr3_nt: TGTGCCAGCAGCTTAACAGGGTTTCCTAGCGGAGCCAAAAACATTCAGTACTTC
cdr3_aa: CASSLTGFPSGAKNIQYF

v_call: TRBV5-4
j_call: TRBJ2-5
cdr3_length: 14
d_call: -
clone_size: once
cdr3_nt: TGTGCCAGCAGCTTGAGTCCCTCGGAAGAGACCCAGTACTTC
cdr3_aa: CASSLSPSEETQYF